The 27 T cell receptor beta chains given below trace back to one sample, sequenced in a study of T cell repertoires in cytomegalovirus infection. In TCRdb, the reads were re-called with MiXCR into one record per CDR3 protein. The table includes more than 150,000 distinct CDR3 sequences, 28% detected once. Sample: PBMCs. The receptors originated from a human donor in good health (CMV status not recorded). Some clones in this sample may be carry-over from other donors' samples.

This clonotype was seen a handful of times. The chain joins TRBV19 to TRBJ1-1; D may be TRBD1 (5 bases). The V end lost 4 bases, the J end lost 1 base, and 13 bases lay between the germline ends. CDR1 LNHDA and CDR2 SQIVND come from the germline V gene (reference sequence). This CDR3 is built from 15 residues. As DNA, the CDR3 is TGTGCCAGTAGTACCGTAGACAGCGGGAACACTGAAGCTTTCTTT. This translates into CASSTVDSGNTEAFF. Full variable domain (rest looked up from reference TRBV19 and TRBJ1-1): DGGITQSPKYLFRKEGQNVTLSCEQNLNHDAMYWYRQDPGQGLRLIYYSQIVNDFQKGDIAEGYSVSREKKESFPLTVTSAQKNPTAFYLCASSTVDSGNTEAFFGQGTRLTVV.

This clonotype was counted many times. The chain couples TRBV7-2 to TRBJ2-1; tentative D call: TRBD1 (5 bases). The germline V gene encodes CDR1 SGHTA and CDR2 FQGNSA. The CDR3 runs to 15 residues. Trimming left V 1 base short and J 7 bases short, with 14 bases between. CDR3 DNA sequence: TGTGCCAGCAGCTTAGAGCCAGGGATTGGGAATGAGCAGTTCTTC. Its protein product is CASSLEPGIGNEQFF.

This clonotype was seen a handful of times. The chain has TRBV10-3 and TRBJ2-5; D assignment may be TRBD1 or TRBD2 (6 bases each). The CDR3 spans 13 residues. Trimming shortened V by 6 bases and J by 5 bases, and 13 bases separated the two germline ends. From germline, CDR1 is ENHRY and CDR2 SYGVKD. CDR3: CAIRSGAQETQYF. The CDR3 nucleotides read TGTGCCATCAGATCGGGGGCCCAGGAGACCCAGTACTTC.

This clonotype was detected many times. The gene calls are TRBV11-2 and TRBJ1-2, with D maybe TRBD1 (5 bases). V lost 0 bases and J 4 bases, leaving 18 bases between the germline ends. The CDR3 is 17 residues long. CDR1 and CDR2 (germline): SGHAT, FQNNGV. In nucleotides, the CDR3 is TGTGCCAGCAGCTTAGACCCATCCGGGACGGCGATCTATGGCTACACCTTC. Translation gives CASSLDPSGTAIYGYTF.

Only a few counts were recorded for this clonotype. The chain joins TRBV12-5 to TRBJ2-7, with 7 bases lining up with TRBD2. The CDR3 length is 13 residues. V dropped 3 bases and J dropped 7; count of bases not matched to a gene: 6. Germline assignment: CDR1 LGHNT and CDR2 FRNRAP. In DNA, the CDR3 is TGTGCTAGTGGTTTCTTAACGGGGGGAGAGCAGTACTTC. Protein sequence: CASGFLTGGEQYF.

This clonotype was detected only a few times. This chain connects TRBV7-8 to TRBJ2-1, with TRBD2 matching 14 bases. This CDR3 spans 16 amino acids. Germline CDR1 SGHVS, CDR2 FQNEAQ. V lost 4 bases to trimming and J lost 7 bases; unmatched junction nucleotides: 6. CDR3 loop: CASSYRLAGGENEQFF. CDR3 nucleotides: TGTGCCAGCAGCTACCGACTAGCGGGGGGGGAGAATGAGCAGTTCTTC.

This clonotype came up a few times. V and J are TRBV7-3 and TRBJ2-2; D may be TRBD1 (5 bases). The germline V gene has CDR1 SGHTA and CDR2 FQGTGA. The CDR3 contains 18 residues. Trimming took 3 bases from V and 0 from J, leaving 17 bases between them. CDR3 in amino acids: CASSFRLRGFANTGELFF. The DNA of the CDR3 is TGTGCCAGCAGCTTCAGGTTAAGGGGATTCGCGAACACCGGGGAGCTGTTTTTT.

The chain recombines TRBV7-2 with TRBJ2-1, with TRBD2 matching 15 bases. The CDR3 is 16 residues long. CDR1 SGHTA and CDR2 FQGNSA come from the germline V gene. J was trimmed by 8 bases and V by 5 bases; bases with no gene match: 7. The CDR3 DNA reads TGTGCCAGCAGCACTGGACTAGCGGGGGGGCCTCATGAGCAGTTCTTC. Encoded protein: CASSTGLAGGPHEQFF.

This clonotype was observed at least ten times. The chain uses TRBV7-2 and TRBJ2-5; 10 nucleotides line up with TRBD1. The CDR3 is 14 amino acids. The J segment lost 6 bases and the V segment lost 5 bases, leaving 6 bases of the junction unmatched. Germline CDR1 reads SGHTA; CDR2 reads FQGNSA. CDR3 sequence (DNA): TGTGCCAGCAGCCTCCGGGACAGGGGACAGACCCAGTACTTC. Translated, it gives CASSLRDRGQTQYF.

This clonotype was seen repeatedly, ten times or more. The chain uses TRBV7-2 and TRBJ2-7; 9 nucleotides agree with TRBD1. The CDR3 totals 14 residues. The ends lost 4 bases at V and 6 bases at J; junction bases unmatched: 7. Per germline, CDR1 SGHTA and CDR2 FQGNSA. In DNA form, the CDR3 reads TGTGCCAGCAGCTCCTCACAGGGGGCCAGCGAGCAGTACTTC. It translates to CASSSSQGASEQYF.

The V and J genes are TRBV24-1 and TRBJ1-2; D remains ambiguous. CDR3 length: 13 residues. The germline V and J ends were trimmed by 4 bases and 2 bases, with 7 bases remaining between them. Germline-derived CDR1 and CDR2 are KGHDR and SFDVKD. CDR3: CATSEGRNYGYTF. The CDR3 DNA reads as TGTGCCACCAGTGAGGGCAGGAACTATGGCTACACCTTC.

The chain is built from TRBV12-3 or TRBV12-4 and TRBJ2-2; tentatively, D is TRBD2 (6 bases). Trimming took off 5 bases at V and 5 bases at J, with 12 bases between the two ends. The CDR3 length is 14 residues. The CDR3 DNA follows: TGTGCCAGCAGTCGAGCGGGCGAGACCGGGGAGCTGTTTTTT. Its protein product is CASSRAGETGELFF.

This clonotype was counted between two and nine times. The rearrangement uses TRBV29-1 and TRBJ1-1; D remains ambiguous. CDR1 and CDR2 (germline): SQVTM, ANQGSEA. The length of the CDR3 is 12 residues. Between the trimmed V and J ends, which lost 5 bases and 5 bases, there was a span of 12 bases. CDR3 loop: CSVLRLGTEAFF. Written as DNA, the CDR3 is TGCAGCGTTTTACGGCTTGGGACTGAAGCTTTCTTT.

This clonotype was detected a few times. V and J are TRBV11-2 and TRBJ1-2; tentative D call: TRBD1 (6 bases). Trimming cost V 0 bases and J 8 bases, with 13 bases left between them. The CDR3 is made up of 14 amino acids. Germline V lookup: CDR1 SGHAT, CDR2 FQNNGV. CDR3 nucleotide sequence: TGTGCCAGCAGCTTAGACCGGGGGGCCTTAGGCTACACCTTC. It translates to CASSLDRGALGYTF.

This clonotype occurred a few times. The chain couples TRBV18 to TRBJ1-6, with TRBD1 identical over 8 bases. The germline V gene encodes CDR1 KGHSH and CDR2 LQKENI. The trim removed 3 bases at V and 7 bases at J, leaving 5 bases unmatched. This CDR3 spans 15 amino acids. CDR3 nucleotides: TGTGCCAGCTCACCGAAGGGACAGGTGAATTCACCCCTCCACTTT. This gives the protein CASSPKGQVNSPLHF.

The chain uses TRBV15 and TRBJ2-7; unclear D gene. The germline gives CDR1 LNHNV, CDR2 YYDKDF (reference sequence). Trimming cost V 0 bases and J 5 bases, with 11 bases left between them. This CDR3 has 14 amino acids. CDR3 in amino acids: CATSRDNVVDEQYF. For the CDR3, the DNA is TGTGCCACCAGCAGAGATAACGTTGTGGACGAGCAGTACTTC.

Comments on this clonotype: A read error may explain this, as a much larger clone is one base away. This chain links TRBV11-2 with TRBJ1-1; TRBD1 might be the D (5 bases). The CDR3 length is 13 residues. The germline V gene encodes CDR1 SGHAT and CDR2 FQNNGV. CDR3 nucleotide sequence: TGTGCCAGCAGCGTATTGGGGGGGACTGAAACTTTCTTT. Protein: CASSVLGGTETFF.

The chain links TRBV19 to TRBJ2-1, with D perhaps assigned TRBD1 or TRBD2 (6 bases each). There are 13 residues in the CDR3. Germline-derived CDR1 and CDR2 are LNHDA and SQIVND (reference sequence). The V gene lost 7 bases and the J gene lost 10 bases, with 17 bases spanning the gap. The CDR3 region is CASIRDPGGEQFF. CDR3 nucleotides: TGTGCCAGTATACGAGACCCCGGGGGCGAGCAGTTCTTC. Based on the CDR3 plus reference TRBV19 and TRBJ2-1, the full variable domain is DGGITQSPKYLFRKEGQNVTLSCEQNLNHDAMYWYRQDPGQGLRLIYYSQIVNDFQKGDIAEGYSVSREKKESFPLTVTSAQKNPTAFYLCASIRDPGGEQFFGPGTRLTVL.

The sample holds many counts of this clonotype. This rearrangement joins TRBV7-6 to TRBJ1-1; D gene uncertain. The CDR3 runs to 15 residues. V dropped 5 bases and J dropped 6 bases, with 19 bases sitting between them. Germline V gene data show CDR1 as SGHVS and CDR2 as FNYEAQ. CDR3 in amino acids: CASSRTGSLGAEAFF. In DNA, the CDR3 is TGTGCCAGCAGCCGAACCGGGAGCCTGGGCGCTGAAGCTTTCTTT.

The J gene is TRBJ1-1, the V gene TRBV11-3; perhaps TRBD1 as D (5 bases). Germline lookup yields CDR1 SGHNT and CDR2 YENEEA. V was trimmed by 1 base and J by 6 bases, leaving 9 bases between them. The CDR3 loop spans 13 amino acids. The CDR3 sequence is CASSLVEGAEAFF. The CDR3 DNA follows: TGTGCCAGCAGCTTAGTCGAAGGGGCTGAAGCTTTCTTT.

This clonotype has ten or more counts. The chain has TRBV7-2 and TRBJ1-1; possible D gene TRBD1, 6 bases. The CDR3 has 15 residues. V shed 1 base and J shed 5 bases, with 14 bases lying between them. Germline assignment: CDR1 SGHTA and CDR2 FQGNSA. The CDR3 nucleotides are TGTGCCAGCAGCTTAGAGGGGGACATGGGAACTGAAGCTTTCTTT. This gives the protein CASSLEGDMGTEAFF.

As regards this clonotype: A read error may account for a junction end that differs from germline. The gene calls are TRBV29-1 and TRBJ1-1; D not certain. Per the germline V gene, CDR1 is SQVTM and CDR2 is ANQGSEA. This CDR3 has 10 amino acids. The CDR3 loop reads CSVEDPRAPF. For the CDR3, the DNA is TGCAGCGTTGAAGATCCTCGTGCCCCCTTT.

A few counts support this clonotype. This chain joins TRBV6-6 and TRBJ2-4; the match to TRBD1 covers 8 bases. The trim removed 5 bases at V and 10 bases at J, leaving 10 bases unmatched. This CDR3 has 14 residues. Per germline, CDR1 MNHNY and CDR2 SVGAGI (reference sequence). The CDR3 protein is CASSPTGTGGIQYF. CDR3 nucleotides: TGTGCCAGCAGTCCTACCGGGACAGGAGGAATTCAGTACTTC.

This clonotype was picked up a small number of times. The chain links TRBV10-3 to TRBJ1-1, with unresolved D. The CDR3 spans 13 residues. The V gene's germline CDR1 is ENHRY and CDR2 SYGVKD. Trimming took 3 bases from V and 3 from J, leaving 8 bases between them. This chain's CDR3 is CAISDRTDTEAFF. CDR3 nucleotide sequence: TGTGCCATCAGTGATAGGACGGACACTGAAGCTTTCTTT.

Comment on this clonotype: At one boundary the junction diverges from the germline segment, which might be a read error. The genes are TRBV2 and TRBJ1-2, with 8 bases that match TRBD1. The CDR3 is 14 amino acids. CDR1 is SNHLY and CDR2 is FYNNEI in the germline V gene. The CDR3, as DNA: TGTGCCAGCAGTCAAGCGACAGGGGTTATCGGCTACACCTTC. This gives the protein CASSQATGVIGYTF.

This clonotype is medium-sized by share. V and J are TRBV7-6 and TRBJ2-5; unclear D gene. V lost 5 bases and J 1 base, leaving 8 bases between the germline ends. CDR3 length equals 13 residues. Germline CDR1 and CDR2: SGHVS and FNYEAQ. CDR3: CASSPTPQETQYF. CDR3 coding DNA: TGTGCCAGCAGCCCCACGCCCCAAGAGACCCAGTACTTC.

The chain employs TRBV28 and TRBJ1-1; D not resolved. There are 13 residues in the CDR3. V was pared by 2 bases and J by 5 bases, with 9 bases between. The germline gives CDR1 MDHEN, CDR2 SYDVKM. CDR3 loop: CASSLTIWTEAFF. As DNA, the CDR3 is TGTGCCAGCAGTTTAACAATCTGGACTGAAGCTTTCTTT.